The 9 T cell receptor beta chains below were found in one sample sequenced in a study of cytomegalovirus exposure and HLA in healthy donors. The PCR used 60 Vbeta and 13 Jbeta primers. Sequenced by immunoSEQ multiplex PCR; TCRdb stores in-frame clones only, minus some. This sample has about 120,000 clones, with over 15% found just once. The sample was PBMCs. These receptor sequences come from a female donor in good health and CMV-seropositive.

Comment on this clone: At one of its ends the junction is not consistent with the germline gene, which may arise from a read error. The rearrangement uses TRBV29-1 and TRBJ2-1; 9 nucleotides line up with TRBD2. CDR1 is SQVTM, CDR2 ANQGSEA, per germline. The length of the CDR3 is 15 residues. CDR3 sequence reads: CSVAGIAGVLNEKFF. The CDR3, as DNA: TGCAGCGTGGCGGGGATAGCGGGAGTGTTAAATGAGAAGTTCTTC.

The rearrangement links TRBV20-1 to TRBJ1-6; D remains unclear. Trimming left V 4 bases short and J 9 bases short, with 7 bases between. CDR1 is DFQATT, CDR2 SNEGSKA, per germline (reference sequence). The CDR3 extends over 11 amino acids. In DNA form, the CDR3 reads TGCAGTGCTACAAGTAGTTCACCCCTCCACTTT. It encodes CSATSSSPLHF.

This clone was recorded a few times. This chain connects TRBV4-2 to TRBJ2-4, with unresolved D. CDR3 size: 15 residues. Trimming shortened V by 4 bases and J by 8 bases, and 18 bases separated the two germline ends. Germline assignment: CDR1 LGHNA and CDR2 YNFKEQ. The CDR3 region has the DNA TGTGCCAGCAGCCGCGGATCGGTAGAGAGCGACATTCAGTACTTC. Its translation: CASSRGSVESDIQYF.

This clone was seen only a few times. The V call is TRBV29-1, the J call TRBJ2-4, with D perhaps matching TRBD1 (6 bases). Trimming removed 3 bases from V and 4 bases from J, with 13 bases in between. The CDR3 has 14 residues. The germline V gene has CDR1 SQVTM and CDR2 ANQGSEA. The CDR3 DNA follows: TGCAGCGTTGAGACTCGGACAGAGAAAAACATTCAGTACTTC. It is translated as CSVETRTEKNIQYF.

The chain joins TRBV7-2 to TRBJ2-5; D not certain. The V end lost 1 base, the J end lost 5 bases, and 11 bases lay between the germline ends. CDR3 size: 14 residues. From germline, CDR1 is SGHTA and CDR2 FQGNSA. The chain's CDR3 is CASSLVNSLETQYF. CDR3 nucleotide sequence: TGTGCCAGCAGCTTAGTTAATTCCTTGGAGACCCAGTACTTC. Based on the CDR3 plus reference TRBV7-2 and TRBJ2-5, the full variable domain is GAGVSQSPSNKVTEKGKDVELRCDPISGHTALYWYRQSLGQGLEFLIYFQGNSAPDKSGLPSDRFSAERTGGSVSTLTIQRTQQEDSAVYLCASSLVNSLETQYFGPGTRLLVL.

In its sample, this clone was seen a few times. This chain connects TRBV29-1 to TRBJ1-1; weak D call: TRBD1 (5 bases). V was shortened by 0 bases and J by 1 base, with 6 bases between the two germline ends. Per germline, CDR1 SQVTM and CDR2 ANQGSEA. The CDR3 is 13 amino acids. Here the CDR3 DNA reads TGCAGCGTTGAAGAACAGGCGAACACTGAAGCTTTCTTT. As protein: CSVEEQANTEAFF.

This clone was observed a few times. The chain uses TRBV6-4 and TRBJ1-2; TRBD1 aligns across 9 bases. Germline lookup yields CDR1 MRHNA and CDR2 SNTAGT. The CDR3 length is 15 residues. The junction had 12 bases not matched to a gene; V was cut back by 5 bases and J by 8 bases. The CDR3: CASSKGQGLNEGYTF. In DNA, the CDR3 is TGTGCCAGCAGTAAGGGACAGGGTTTAAACGAAGGCTACACCTTC.

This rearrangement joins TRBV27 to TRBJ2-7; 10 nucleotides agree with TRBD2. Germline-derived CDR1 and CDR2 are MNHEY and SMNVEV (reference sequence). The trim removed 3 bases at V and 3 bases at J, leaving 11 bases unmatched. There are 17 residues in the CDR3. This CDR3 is CASSFGITSGTLYEQYF. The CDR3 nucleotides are TGTGCCAGCAGTTTTGGGATCACTAGCGGGACCCTCTACGAGCAGTACTTC.

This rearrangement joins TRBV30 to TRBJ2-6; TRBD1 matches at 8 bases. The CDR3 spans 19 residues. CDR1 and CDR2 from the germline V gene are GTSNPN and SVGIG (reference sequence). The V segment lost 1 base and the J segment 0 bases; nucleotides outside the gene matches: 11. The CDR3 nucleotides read TGTGCCTGGAGTGGACGGAGGGGACAGGAGAGCTCTGGGGCCAACGTCCTGACTTTC. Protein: CAWSGRRGQESSGANVLTF.